Listed here are 2 T cell receptor beta chains from one sample, sequenced in a study of blood T cell repertoires in COVID-19. This table comes from immunoSEQ multiplex PCR, and its TCRdb copy is limited to in-frame clones, with some not included. The sample has about 260,000 clones; 85% to 90% are singletons. Material for sequencing was peripheral blood. The source of these receptors is a human donor in a cohort sampled during active COVID-19.

The chain has TRBV7-2 and TRBJ2-1, with 9 bases identical to TRBD1. CDR1 is SGHTA, CDR2 FQGNSA, per germline. Losses at the gene ends were 4 bases for V and 10 bases for J; bases not matched to a gene: 11. There are 15 residues in the CDR3. The CDR3 sequence is CASSYHADRGGEQFF. The CDR3, as DNA: TGTGCCAGCAGCTATCACGCGGACAGGGGAGGGGAGCAGTTCTTC.

This chain joins TRBV25-1 and TRBJ2-5, with 8 bases identical to TRBD2. The CDR3 loop spans 13 amino acids. The germline V gene has CDR1 MGHDK and CDR2 SYGVNS. V shed 9 bases and J 2 bases; nucleotides not matched to a gene: 5. The CDR3 DNA is TGTGCCAGTAACAGACTAGCGCAAGAGACCCAGTACTTC. Translation: CASNRLAQETQYF.